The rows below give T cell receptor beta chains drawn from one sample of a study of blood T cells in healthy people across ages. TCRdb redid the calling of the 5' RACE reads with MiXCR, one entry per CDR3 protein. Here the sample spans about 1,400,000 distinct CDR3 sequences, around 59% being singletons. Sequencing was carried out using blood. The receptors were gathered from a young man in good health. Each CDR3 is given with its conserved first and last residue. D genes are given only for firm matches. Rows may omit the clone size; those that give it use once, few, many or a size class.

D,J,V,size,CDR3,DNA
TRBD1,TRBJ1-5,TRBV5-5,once,CASSLGTGLVNQPQHF,TGTGCCAGCAGCCTAGGGACAGGGCTTGTTAATCAGCCCCAGCATTTT
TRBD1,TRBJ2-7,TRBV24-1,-,CATSGGQDSYEQYF,TGTGCCACCAGTGGGGGACAGGACTCCTACGAGCAGTACTTC
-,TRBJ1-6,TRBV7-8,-,CASSHPNNSPLHF,TGTGCCAGCAGCCACCCTAATAATTCACCCCTCCACTTT
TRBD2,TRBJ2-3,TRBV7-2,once,CASSTTTSSGSATDTQYF,TGTGCCAGCAGTACTACTACCTCTAGCGGGAGCGCCACAGATACGCAGTATTTT
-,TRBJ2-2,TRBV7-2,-,CASSSGSLNGELFF,TGTGCCAGCAGTTCCGGGTCCTTAAACGGGGAGCTGTTTTTT
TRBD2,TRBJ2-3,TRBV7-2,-,CASSFTLLAGYTDTQYF,TGTGCCAGCAGCTTTACCCTACTAGCGGGGTACACAGATACGCAGTATTTT
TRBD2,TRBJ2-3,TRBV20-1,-,CSAKPSGYTTDTQYF,TGCAGTGCTAAACCTAGCGGATATACCACAGATACGCAGTATTTT
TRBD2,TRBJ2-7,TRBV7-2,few,CASSLGGTNLEQYF,TGTGCCAGCAGCTTAGGGGGGACTAACCTGGAGCAGTACTTC
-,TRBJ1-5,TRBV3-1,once,CASSQAGAVGDQPQHF,TGTGCCAGCAGCCAAGCCGGGGCAGTAGGGGATCAGCCCCAGCATTTT
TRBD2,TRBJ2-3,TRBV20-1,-,CSATSGTSVDTQYF,TGCAGTGCTACCTCCGGGACTAGCGTGGATACGCAGTATTTT
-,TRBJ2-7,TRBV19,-,CASSRDVGLYEQYF,TGTGCCAGTAGTAGGGACGTCGGTTTATACGAGCAGTACTTC
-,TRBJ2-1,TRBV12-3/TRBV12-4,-,CASSFQGVSRNEQFF,TGTGCCAGCAGTTTCCAAGGGGTATCGAGAAATGAGCAGTTCTTC
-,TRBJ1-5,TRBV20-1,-,CSARDIRQDRSNQPQHF,TGCAGTGCTAGAGATATCCGGCAGGACCGTAGCAATCAGCCCCAGCATTTT
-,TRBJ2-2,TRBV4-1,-,CASSPHYTGELFF,TGCGCCAGCAGCCCGCACTACACCGGGGAGCTGTTTTTT
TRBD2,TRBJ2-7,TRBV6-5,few,CASSYGWVGLAGPQWGYEQYF,TGTGCCAGCAGTTACGGATGGGTGGGACTAGCGGGACCCCAGTGGGGCTACGAGCAGTACTTC
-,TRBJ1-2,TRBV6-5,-,CASSYDSRGYGYTF,TGTGCCAGCAGTTATGACAGTCGGGGCTATGGCTACACCTTC
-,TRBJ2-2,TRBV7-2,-,CASSLRGESGGELFF,TGTGCCAGCAGCCTCAGGGGGGAATCGGGCGGGGAGCTGTTTTTT